Listed below are T cell receptor beta chains from one sample, sequenced in a study of T cells in Graves' hyperthyroidism and ophthalmopathy. Each CDR3 protein gets one entry after TCRdb re-called the multiplex PCR reads with MiXCR. The sample carries about 320,000 distinct CDR3 sequences, roughly 17% recorded once. Source material: blood. The receptor source for this set is a man aged 30-40 years with Graves' hyperthyroidism. The CDR3 runs from the conserved cysteine through the conserved F or W. The D gene is left open where the match is weak. Some rows mark clone size as missing; the rest say once, few, many or name a class of expanded clone.

V gene: TRBV11-2
D gene: TRBD1
clone size: -
J gene: TRBJ2-7
CDR3 DNA: TGTGCCAGCAGCTGGGGACAGGAGAGCTCCTACGAGCAGTACTTC
CDR3 protein: CASSWGQESSYEQYF

V gene: TRBV7-2
D gene: TRBD1
clone size: -
J gene: TRBJ1-6
CDR3 DNA: TGTGCCAGCAGCGACAGGGTTTTCTATAATTCACCCCTCCACTTT
CDR3 protein: CASSDRVFYNSPLHF

V gene: TRBV6-2/TRBV6-3
D gene: TRBD2
clone size: -
J gene: TRBJ2-1
CDR3 DNA: TGTGCCAGCAGCAACGGGATGATAGCGGGGGTTGAGCAGTTCTTC
CDR3 protein: CASSNGMIAGVEQFF

V gene: TRBV27
D gene: TRBD1
clone size: -
J gene: TRBJ1-5
CDR3 DNA: TGTGCCAGCTCAGACAGGGGCCCGGGACAGCCCCAGCATTTT
CDR3 protein: CASSDRGPGQPQHF

V gene: TRBV11-1
D gene: TRBD2
clone size: many
J gene: TRBJ2-1
CDR3 DNA: TGTGCCAGCAGCTTAGAATTTAGCGGGAGCGATGAGCAGTTCTTC
CDR3 protein: CASSLEFSGSDEQFF

V gene: TRBV6-1
D gene: -
clone size: many
J gene: TRBJ2-7
CDR3 DNA: TGTGCCAGCAGTACCGCCGCGGGACAAATACCCGAGCAGTACTTC
CDR3 protein: CASSTAAGQIPEQYF

V gene: TRBV20-1
D gene: -
clone size: many
J gene: TRBJ2-5
CDR3 DNA: TGCAGTGCTAGAGATTTGAGAGGGGAGACCCAGTACTTC
CDR3 protein: CSARDLRGETQYF

V gene: TRBV28
D gene: TRBD2
clone size: many
J gene: TRBJ2-7
CDR3 DNA: TGTGCCAGCAGGGAGTCGGGGGGCGAGCAGTACTTC
CDR3 protein: CASRESGGEQYF

V gene: TRBV5-8
D gene: -
clone size: many
J gene: TRBJ2-2
CDR3 DNA: TGTGCCAGCAGCTTGTTGGGGGGACCCACCGGGGAGCTGTTTTTT
CDR3 protein: CASSLLGGPTGELFF

V gene: TRBV27
D gene: -
clone size: -
J gene: TRBJ1-1
CDR3 DNA: TGTGCCAGCAGTCCCGCCGTAGGGAACCTTATGAACACTGAAGCTTTCTTT
CDR3 protein: CASSPAVGNLMNTEAFF

V gene: TRBV6-5
D gene: -
clone size: few
J gene: TRBJ1-1
CDR3 DNA: TGTGCCAGCATTAAACAGTTCAAGGGTGAAGCTTTCTTT
CDR3 protein: CASIKQFKGEAFF

V gene: TRBV4-1
D gene: -
clone size: once
J gene: TRBJ1-2
CDR3 DNA: TGCGCCAGCAGCCGATCCGACGGCGGGGGAGGAGGCTACACCTTC
CDR3 protein: CASSRSDGGGGGYTF

V gene: TRBV20-1
D gene: TRBD1
clone size: -
J gene: TRBJ2-2
CDR3 DNA: TGCAGTGCTAGAGATCCGAGGAACAGGGGGCTCACCGGGGAGCTGTTTTTT
CDR3 protein: CSARDPRNRGLTGELFF

V gene: TRBV2
D gene: TRBD1
clone size: many
J gene: TRBJ1-5
CDR3 DNA: TGTGCCAGCAGTGAAGAGGGTACAGGGGTGCAGCCCCAGCATTTT
CDR3 protein: CASSEEGTGVQPQHF

V gene: TRBV7-8
D gene: TRBD1
clone size: many
J gene: TRBJ2-1
CDR3 DNA: TGTGCCAGCAGCTTAGATAGGGACAGGGTCCATGAGCAGTTCTTC
CDR3 protein: CASSLDRDRVHEQFF

V gene: TRBV10-3
D gene: -
clone size: many
J gene: TRBJ2-5
CDR3 DNA: TGTGCCATCAGCGGGGGGACAGTTCGGAAGGAGACCCAGTACTTC
CDR3 protein: CAISGGTVRKETQYF

V gene: TRBV9
D gene: -
clone size: many
J gene: TRBJ2-7
CDR3 DNA: TGTGCCAGCAGCTCTTTCGGAGGTATCGACGAGCAGTACTTC
CDR3 protein: CASSSFGGIDEQYF

V gene: TRBV6-2/TRBV6-3
D gene: TRBD1
clone size: few
J gene: TRBJ1-5
CDR3 DNA: TGTGCCAGCACCACAGGGGATTATCAGCCCCAGCATTTT
CDR3 protein: CASTTGDYQPQHF

V gene: TRBV28
D gene: -
clone size: -
J gene: TRBJ1-2
CDR3 DNA: TGTGCCAGCAGTTCGTTCCACAGGGTAGCGGACTATGGCTACACCTTC
CDR3 protein: CASSSFHRVADYGYTF

V gene: TRBV11-2
D gene: TRBD1
clone size: many
J gene: TRBJ1-2
CDR3 DNA: TGTGCCAGCAGCGGCAACAGGGGAGACTATGGCTACACCTTC
CDR3 protein: CASSGNRGDYGYTF

V gene: TRBV29-1
D gene: TRBD2
clone size: many
J gene: TRBJ2-7
CDR3 DNA: TGCAGCGTTGCCGGGAGACTAGCGGGCACATCCTACGAGCAGTACTTC
CDR3 protein: CSVAGRLAGTSYEQYF

V gene: TRBV6-1
D gene: -
clone size: -
J gene: TRBJ2-3
CDR3 DNA: TGTGCCAGCAGACCGACTTCGGGACACGGAGCAGATACGCAGTATTTT
CDR3 protein: CASRPTSGHGADTQYF

V gene: TRBV29-1
D gene: TRBD2
clone size: -
J gene: TRBJ2-7
CDR3 DNA: TGCAGCGTTGAAGATAGGCTAGCGGGTACCTCCTACGAGCAGTACTTC
CDR3 protein: CSVEDRLAGTSYEQYF

V gene: TRBV11-3
D gene: -
clone size: many
J gene: TRBJ2-5
CDR3 DNA: TGTGCCAGCAGCTTAAGGGGGACGGGTGGTGAGACCCAGTACTTC
CDR3 protein: CASSLRGTGGETQYF

V gene: TRBV6-1
D gene: -
clone size: many
J gene: TRBJ1-1
CDR3 DNA: TGTGCGTCTGGGGAATTGAGTTACACTGAAGCTTTCTTT
CDR3 protein: CASGELSYTEAFF

V gene: TRBV7-3
D gene: -
clone size: many
J gene: TRBJ2-5
CDR3 DNA: TGTGCCAGCAGCTTAAGGGCAGGCCTCCAAGAGACCCAGTACTTC
CDR3 protein: CASSLRAGLQETQYF

V gene: TRBV7-9
D gene: -
clone size: few
J gene: TRBJ2-1
CDR3 DNA: TGTGCCAGCAGCTTCCGGACTATGGGGTATGAGCAGTTCTTC
CDR3 protein: CASSFRTMGYEQFF

V gene: TRBV12-5
D gene: TRBD1
clone size: few
J gene: TRBJ2-7
CDR3 DNA: TGTGCTAGTGGTTTGCTCCCGGGACAGGGACCTTACGAGCAGTACTTC
CDR3 protein: CASGLLPGQGPYEQYF

V gene: TRBV29-1
D gene: -
clone size: many
J gene: TRBJ1-1
CDR3 DNA: TGCAGCTCGGGAGGGACGGCTTCGGCTGAAGCTTTCTTT
CDR3 protein: CSSGGTASAEAFF

V gene: TRBV29-1
D gene: -
clone size: few
J gene: TRBJ1-1
CDR3 DNA: TGCAGCGTTGGAGACAGGAACACTGAAGCTTTCTTT
CDR3 protein: CSVGDRNTEAFF

V gene: TRBV2
D gene: -
clone size: -
J gene: TRBJ2-5
CDR3 DNA: TGTGCCAGCACTAAGGAAGAGACCCAGTACTTC
CDR3 protein: CASTKEETQYF

V gene: TRBV19
D gene: TRBD2
clone size: -
J gene: TRBJ2-1
CDR3 DNA: TGTGCCAGTAACCCACCCGGGGGGGGGGCCAGCGATGAGCAGTTCTTC
CDR3 protein: CASNPPGGGASDEQFF

V gene: TRBV3-1
D gene: TRBD1
clone size: many
J gene: TRBJ2-3
CDR3 DNA: TGTGCCAGCAGCGAAGAGGGACAGGGCACAGATACGCAGTATTTT
CDR3 protein: CASSEEGQGTDTQYF

V gene: TRBV18
D gene: -
clone size: many
J gene: TRBJ1-1
CDR3 DNA: TGTGCCAGCTCGGGTGCCGGGGGGAGAGTAGAAGCTTTCTTT
CDR3 protein: CASSGAGGRVEAFF

V gene: TRBV4-1
D gene: -
clone size: few
J gene: TRBJ1-1
CDR3 DNA: TGCGCCAGCAGCCGGGGAATGGCGGGTAACACTGAAGCTTTCTTT
CDR3 protein: CASSRGMAGNTEAFF

V gene: TRBV28
D gene: TRBD1
clone size: many
J gene: TRBJ2-1
CDR3 DNA: TGTGCCAGCAGTTTTGACGGGACAGGGGATAATGAGCAGTTCTTC
CDR3 protein: CASSFDGTGDNEQFF

V gene: TRBV20-1
D gene: TRBD2
clone size: many
J gene: TRBJ2-3
CDR3 DNA: TGCAGTGCTTCGGGACTAGCGGCGTACAATACGCAGTATTTT
CDR3 protein: CSASGLAAYNTQYF

V gene: TRBV11-3
D gene: -
clone size: -
J gene: TRBJ2-1
CDR3 DNA: TGTGCCAGCAGCTTAGGGGGCGTTGAGCAGTTCTTC
CDR3 protein: CASSLGGVEQFF

V gene: TRBV27
D gene: -
clone size: many
J gene: TRBJ1-1
CDR3 DNA: TGTGCCAGCAACCCTCAGGGGAGGACTGAAGCTTTCTTT
CDR3 protein: CASNPQGRTEAFF

V gene: TRBV7-8
D gene: TRBD1
clone size: many
J gene: TRBJ1-5
CDR3 DNA: TGTGCCAGCAGCATGGACAGGGTGTGGGATCAGCCCCAGCATTTT
CDR3 protein: CASSMDRVWDQPQHF

V gene: TRBV3-1
D gene: -
clone size: many
J gene: TRBJ2-1
CDR3 DNA: TGTGCCAGCAGCCAAGACCAAGGACGGACCGACAATGAGCAGTTCTTC
CDR3 protein: CASSQDQGRTDNEQFF

V gene: TRBV5-1
D gene: TRBD2
clone size: few
J gene: TRBJ2-7
CDR3 DNA: TGCGCCAGCAGCCTTACTAGCGCAACCTACGAGCAGTACTTC
CDR3 protein: CASSLTSATYEQYF

V gene: TRBV7-3
D gene: TRBD1
clone size: many
J gene: TRBJ2-7
CDR3 DNA: TGTGCCAGCAGCTCCGGGACAGGGCTCTACGAGCAGTACTTC
CDR3 protein: CASSSGTGLYEQYF

V gene: TRBV5-5
D gene: -
clone size: many
J gene: TRBJ2-1
CDR3 DNA: TGTGCCAGCTACTTCAGTCGCTACAATGAGCAGTTCTTC
CDR3 protein: CASYFSRYNEQFF

V gene: TRBV6-2/TRBV6-3
D gene: -
clone size: few
J gene: TRBJ2-3
CDR3 DNA: TGTGCCAGCAGTACTAGGACGCCCAAGGGTGCGCAGTATTTT
CDR3 protein: CASSTRTPKGAQYF

V gene: TRBV18
D gene: -
clone size: -
J gene: TRBJ1-1
CDR3 DNA: TGTGCCAGCTCACCACCAGGCCAATCCCAAGGGGGAGCTTTCTTT
CDR3 protein: CASSPPGQSQGGAFF

V gene: TRBV13
D gene: -
clone size: many
J gene: TRBJ2-1
CDR3 DNA: TGTGCCAGCAGCTTAGGGCCGGGACGCGAGCAGTTCTTC
CDR3 protein: CASSLGPGREQFF

V gene: TRBV12-3/TRBV12-4
D gene: -
clone size: -
J gene: TRBJ1-6
CDR3 DNA: TGTGCCAGCAGTTTACGTGACCCCGGGGCACCCCTCCACTTT
CDR3 protein: CASSLRDPGAPLHF

V gene: TRBV3-1
D gene: TRBD2
clone size: many
J gene: TRBJ2-1
CDR3 DNA: TGTGCCAGCAGCGTATTGACTAGCGGGAGCTTACTCAATGAGCAGTTCTTC
CDR3 protein: CASSVLTSGSLLNEQFF

V gene: TRBV6-1
D gene: -
clone size: many
J gene: TRBJ2-7
CDR3 DNA: TGTGCCAGCAGGAGGGCAGAGCTGTACGAGCAGTACTTC
CDR3 protein: CASRRAELYEQYF

V gene: TRBV12-3/TRBV12-4
D gene: TRBD2
clone size: -
J gene: TRBJ2-7
CDR3 DNA: TGTGCCAGCAGTGGGACTAGCGGGAGTTTCTACGAGCAGTACTTC
CDR3 protein: CASSGTSGSFYEQYF

V gene: TRBV5-1
D gene: -
clone size: few
J gene: TRBJ1-5
CDR3 DNA: TGCGCCAGCAGCTTGGTGGCAGGGTATGATCAGCCCCAGCATTTT
CDR3 protein: CASSLVAGYDQPQHF

V gene: TRBV27
D gene: -
clone size: many
J gene: TRBJ1-5
CDR3 DNA: TGTGCCAGCAGTTTTACAGGATCGAGCCCCCAGCATTTT
CDR3 protein: CASSFTGSSPQHF

V gene: TRBV19
D gene: -
clone size: -
J gene: TRBJ1-1
CDR3 DNA: TGTGCCAGTAGTATAGCGCAGGGACTCTACATGAACACTGAAGCTTTCTTT
CDR3 protein: CASSIAQGLYMNTEAFF

V gene: TRBV11-2
D gene: TRBD2
clone size: many
J gene: TRBJ2-3
CDR3 DNA: TGTGCCAGCAGCCGTAGCGGGGCGGGAGGTTCAGATACGCAGTATTTT
CDR3 protein: CASSRSGAGGSDTQYF

V gene: TRBV7-9
D gene: -
clone size: many
J gene: TRBJ1-1
CDR3 DNA: TGTGCCAGCAGCCTGAGATCCGACACTGAAGCTTTCTTT
CDR3 protein: CASSLRSDTEAFF

V gene: TRBV6-1
D gene: TRBD1
clone size: many
J gene: TRBJ2-7
CDR3 DNA: TGTGCCAGCATTAGAGGGGGCCTCGCCCTCGAGCAGTACTTC
CDR3 protein: CASIRGGLALEQYF